This passage covers 4 T cell receptor beta chains from one sample sequenced in a study of cytomegalovirus exposure and HLA in healthy donors. Both 60 Vbeta primers and 13 Jbeta primers went into the PCR. The assay was immunoSEQ multiplex PCR, and TCRdb's table has in-frame clones only and misses some. This sample yields some 100,000 clones, of which 74% are seen a single time; more than 2% belongs to the top ten. Input material: PBMCs. These receptors were taken from a human donor in good health.

V and J are TRBV4-3 and TRBJ2-5; 15 bases match TRBD2. Unmatched junction bases numbered 8, after V lost 1 base and J lost 2 bases. The CDR3 contains 19 residues. Germline V gives CDR1 LGHNA, CDR2 YSLEER. The CDR3 nucleotides are TGCGCCAGCAGCCAAGGGTTCGGGACTAGCGGGGGGCAACAAGAGACCCAGTACTTC. Translated, it gives CASSQGFGTSGGQQETQYF.

V and J are TRBV28 and TRBJ2-2; D is unclear. Germline-derived CDR1 and CDR2 are MDHEN and SYDVKM. V lost 7 bases to trimming and J lost 4 bases, with 16 bases between them. The CDR3 sequence is 15 residues long. This CDR3 is CASTPGLLFTGELFF. CDR3 nucleotides: TGTGCCAGCACCCCAGGATTACTTTTCACCGGGGAGCTGTTTTTT.

In this sample, this clone turned up once. The junction departs from germline at one end; a sequencing error may be responsible. This chain connects TRBV7-3 to TRBJ1-1, with a tentative D call TRBD1 (5 bases). This CDR3 is 14 amino acids long. Germline lookup yields CDR1 SGHTA and CDR2 FQGTGA. In DNA form, the CDR3 reads TGTGCCAGCAGCCTAACCGGGGGGAACACTGAAGCTTTCTTT. Its protein product is CASSLTGGNTEAFF.

The chain combines TRBV28 with TRBJ2-7; 13 nucleotides match TRBD2. Germline CDR1 reads MDHEN; CDR2 reads SYDVKM. The CDR3 is 17 residues long. Germline trimming cut 6 bases from V and 6 bases from J; bases unmatched to any gene: 14. CDR3 nucleotides: TGTGCCAGCAGCCGGAGGACTAGCGGGAGCTCCTTGGCCGAGCAGTACTTC. This translates into CASSRRTSGSSLAEQYF.